Listed here is a single T cell receptor (beta chain). The CDR3 totals 13 residues. V dropped 8 bases and J dropped 4; count of bases not matched to a gene: 6. CDR1 is SGHVS, CDR2 FQNEAQ, per germline. RNA transcripts were the source from which TCR beta CDR3 regions were amplified. The authors performed first-round RT-PCR with HTBI primers and then a second-round multiplex PCR. TCRdb fed the multiplex PCR reads into MiXCR, producing one record per CDR3 protein. The sample comprises 200,000 to 250,000 distinct CDR3 sequences, approximately 21% of which are singletons, and under 55% rests with the top ten. The data stem from a study of Graves' ophthalmopathy and Graves' hyperthyroidism. Diagnosis was based on clinical symptoms, serum thyroxine, TRAb, thyroid ultrasound and orbital computed tomography.

The TCR comes from a woman between 50 and 59 years old with Graves' ophthalmopathy. Sequencing was carried out using peripheral blood. The chain has TRBV7-8 and TRBJ2-7; 9 bases are a match to TRBD2. CDR3 DNA sequence: TGTGCCAGCGGGCTAGCGGGGAAATACGAGCAGTACTTC. Translated, it gives CASGLAGKYEQYF.